This section outlines one T cell receptor beta chain sequence together with its context. Relative to the germline gene, one junction end is altered; a read error may explain this. The CDR3 has 14 amino acids. Per the germline V gene, CDR1 is SGHDT and CDR2 is YYEEEE. This record belongs to a study of T cell responses to AZD1222 COVID-19 vaccine. Sequencing used immunoSEQ multiplex PCR; TCRdb keeps in-frame clones, though not all of them. The data contain approximately 180,000 clones, approximately 90% of them singletons. The rearrangement links TRBV5-6 to TRBJ1-1, with 7 bases fitting TRBD1. This receptor was identified in an adult in good health. Sequencing was performed on peripheral blood, taken on day 0 of AZD1222 vaccination. The CDR3 sequence: CASRLGQLNTEAFF. Written as DNA, the CDR3 is TGTGCCAGCAGGTTGGGACAGCTGAACACTGAAGCTTTCTTT.